This T cell receptor beta chain was identified during a study of T cell responses to AZD1222 COVID-19 vaccine. Study conclusions and caveats: Compared with day 0, the breadth and depth of the Spike-specific TCR repertoire rose significantly after two doses of AZD1222. CD4 TCRs covered the whole spike, strongest at regions 160-218 and 743-854. Within unmutated variant regions lay the reported targets of nearly half of spike-specific TCRs.

Method: immunoSEQ multiplex PCR; TCRdb's copy keeps in-frame clones and lacks some. The data show some 58,000 clones, over 70% seen once. In regard to this clone: Its antigen is currently unknown.

Trimming removed 4 bases at V and 0 bases at J, with 13 bases between. Per the germline V gene, CDR1 is SGHRS and CDR2 is YFSETQ. The CDR3 totals 15 residues. This sample comprised peripheral blood, obtained on day 0 of AZD1222 vaccination. This sequence joins TRBV5-1 and TRBJ1-2; a weak D match, TRBD1 (5 bases). This receptor was obtained from an adult in good health. The CDR3 DNA follows: TGCGCCAGCAGCCTGACCGTGGGGGCTAACTATGGCTACACCTTC. The encoded protein is CASSLTVGANYGYTF. The full variable domain, completed using reference TRBV5-1 and TRBJ1-2, is KAGVTQTPRYLIKTRGQQVTLSCSPISGHRSVSWYQQTPGQGLQFLFEYFSETQRNKGNFPGRFSGRQFSNSRSEMNVSTLELGDSALYLCASSLTVGANYGYTFGSGTRLTVV.